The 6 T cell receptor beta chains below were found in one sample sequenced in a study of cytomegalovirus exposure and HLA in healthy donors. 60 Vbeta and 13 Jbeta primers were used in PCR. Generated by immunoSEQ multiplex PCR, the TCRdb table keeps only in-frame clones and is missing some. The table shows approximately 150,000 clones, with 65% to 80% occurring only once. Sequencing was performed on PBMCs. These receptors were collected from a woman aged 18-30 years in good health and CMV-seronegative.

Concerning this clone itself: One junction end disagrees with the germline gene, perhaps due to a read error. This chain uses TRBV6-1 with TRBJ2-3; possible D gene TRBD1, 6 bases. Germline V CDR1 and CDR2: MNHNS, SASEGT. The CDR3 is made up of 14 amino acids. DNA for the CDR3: TGTGCCAGCAGTGACGTGAGGAGGACAGATGCGCAGTATTTT. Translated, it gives CASSDVRRTDAQYF.

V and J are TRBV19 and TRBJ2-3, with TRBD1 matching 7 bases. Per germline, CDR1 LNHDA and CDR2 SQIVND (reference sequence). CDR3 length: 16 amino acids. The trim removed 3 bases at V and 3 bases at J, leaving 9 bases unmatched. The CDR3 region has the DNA TGTGCCAGTAGTATGCCAGGGGGACCTAGGACAGATACGCAGTATTTT. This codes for CASSMPGGPRTDTQYF. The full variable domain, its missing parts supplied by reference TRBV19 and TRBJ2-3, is DGGITQSPKYLFRKEGQNVTLSCEQNLNHDAMYWYRQDPGQGLRLIYYSQIVNDFQKGDIAEGYSVSREKKESFPLTVTSAQKNPTAFYLCASSMPGGPRTDTQYFGPGTRLTVL.

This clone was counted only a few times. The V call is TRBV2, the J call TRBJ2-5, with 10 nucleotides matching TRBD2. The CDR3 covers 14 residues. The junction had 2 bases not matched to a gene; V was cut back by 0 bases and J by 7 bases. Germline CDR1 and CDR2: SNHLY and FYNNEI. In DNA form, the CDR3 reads TGTGCCAGCAGTGAAGCCCCTAGCGGGAGGACCCAGTACTTC. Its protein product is CASSEAPSGRTQYF.

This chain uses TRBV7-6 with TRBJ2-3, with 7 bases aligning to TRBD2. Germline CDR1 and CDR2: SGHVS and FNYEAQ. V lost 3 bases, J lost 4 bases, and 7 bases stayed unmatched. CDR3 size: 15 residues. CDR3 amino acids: CASSFRTSRPDTQYF. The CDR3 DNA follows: TGTGCCAGCAGCTTCCGGACTAGTAGGCCAGATACGCAGTATTTT.

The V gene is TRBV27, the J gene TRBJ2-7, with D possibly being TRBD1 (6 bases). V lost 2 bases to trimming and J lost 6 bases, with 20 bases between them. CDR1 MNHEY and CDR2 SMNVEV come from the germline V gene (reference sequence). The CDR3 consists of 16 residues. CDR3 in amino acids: CASSLGGGQGLGEQYF. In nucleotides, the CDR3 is TGTGCCAGCAGTTTAGGTGGTGGGCAGGGGCTGGGCGAGCAGTACTTC.

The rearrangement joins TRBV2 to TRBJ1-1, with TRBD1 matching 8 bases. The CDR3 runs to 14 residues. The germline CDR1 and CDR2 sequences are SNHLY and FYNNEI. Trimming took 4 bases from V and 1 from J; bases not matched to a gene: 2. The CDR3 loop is CASSGTGRNTEAFF. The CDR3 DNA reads TGTGCCAGCAGTGGGACAGGGAGGAACACTGAAGCTTTCTTT.